The next 16 T cell receptor beta chains were all read from a single sample in a study of shared clonotypes between healthy human individuals (dated by TCRdb to between 2020 and 2021). Libraries were prepared through the immunoSEQ multiplex PCR assay. Not all clones reach the TCRdb copy of this immuneACCESS table, which keeps in-frame sequences only. Checked studies attribute under half of the gap to unresolved V genes and leave the rest unexplained. The sample records 400,000 to 600,000 clones, 60% to 80% of which are singletons. Around 12% of the sample is in the top ten clones. The source material was PBMCs. The receptor set was obtained from a woman aged 35 to 49 in good health. Some clones in this sample may be carry-over from other donors' samples.

The rearrangement links TRBV7-9 to TRBJ2-3, with 9 bases fitting TRBD2. CDR1 and CDR2 from the germline V gene are SEHNR and FQNEAQ (reference sequence). This CDR3 has 16 amino acids. V lost 3 bases and J lost 2; bases outside the gene matches: 6. CDR3: CASSLPSGENTDTQYF. As DNA, the CDR3 is TGTGCCAGCAGCTTGCCTAGCGGGGAGAACACAGATACGCAGTATTTT.

The CDR3 DNA follows: TGTGCCAGCAGCTCGGAGGGACAAAGAGCGGGAGGAATGACCGGGGAGCTGTTTTTT. Translated, it gives CASSSEGQRAGGMTGELFF. This rearrangement joins TRBV5-6 to TRBJ2-2, with TRBD2 matching over 9 bases. With 3 bases clipped from V and 5 bases from J, the junction kept 17 bases outside the gene matches. CDR1 is SGHDT, CDR2 YYEEEE, per germline. This CDR3 has 19 amino acids.

The J gene is TRBJ1-5, the V gene TRBV19; D perhaps matches TRBD1 (5 bases). This CDR3 is 16 amino acids long. Germline values: CDR1 LNHDA, CDR2 SQIVND (reference sequence). Between the trimmed V and J ends, which lost 6 bases and 4 bases, there was a span of 19 bases. CDR3 residues: CASSRTPQAGNQPQHF. Here the CDR3 DNA reads TGTGCCAGTAGCCGGACACCCCAGGCGGGGAATCAGCCCCAGCATTTT.

The chain employs TRBV13 and TRBJ1-1; perhaps TRBD1 as D (5 bases). Per the germline V gene, CDR1 is PRHDT and CDR2 is FYEKMQ (reference sequence). The CDR3 spans 14 residues. The V end lost 1 base, the J end lost 11 bases, and 17 bases lay between the germline ends. This CDR3 reads CASSLAGWGIEAFF. The DNA of the CDR3 is TGTGCCAGCAGCTTAGCGGGGTGGGGGATCGAGGCTTTCTTT.

The gene calls are TRBV6-6 and TRBJ1-5, with 7 bases aligning to TRBD1. CDR1 is MNHNY and CDR2 is SVGAGI in the germline V gene (reference sequence). This CDR3 is 14 amino acids long. With 5 bases clipped from V and 6 bases from J, the junction kept 7 bases outside the gene matches. Here the CDR3 DNA reads TGTGCCAGCAGTCCACAGGAGGGGGCTCAGCCCCAGCATTTT. Protein: CASSPQEGAQPQHF.

The chain has TRBV10-3 and TRBJ2-3, with 8 nucleotides matching TRBD2. Germline assignment: CDR1 ENHRY and CDR2 SYGVKD. The V gene end was trimmed by 4 bases and the J gene end by 2 bases; junction bases not matched to a gene: 5. The CDR3 contains 15 residues. The CDR3 nucleotides read TGTGCCATCAGTGTAGCGGGAAGTATCACAGATACGCAGTATTTT. Encoded protein: CAISVAGSITDTQYF.

Points on this clone: This may be a read error: a much more frequent sequence differs by one nucleotide. V usage is TRBV27 and J usage is TRBJ2-5; TRBD2 agrees at 13 bases. The CDR3 has 14 residues. V shed 5 bases, J shed 4 bases, and the junction held 1 base outside the gene matches. CDR1 MNHEY and CDR2 SMNVEV come from the germline V gene (reference sequence). The CDR3 spells CASSRLAGGETQYF. CDR3 sequence (DNA): TGTGCCAGCAGTCGACTAGCGGGAGGAGAGACCCAGTACTTC.

This clone was detected only a few times. The V and J genes are TRBV19 and TRBJ1-5; no firm D call. The CDR3 is 15 amino acids. CDR1 is LNHDA and CDR2 is SQIVND in the germline V gene (reference sequence). Deletions cut 8 bases from V and 0 bases from J, with 14 bases between. CDR3 residues: CASHPGYYSNQPQHF. CDR3 DNA: TGTGCCAGTCATCCGGGCTACTATAGCAATCAGCCCCAGCATTTT.

This sequence joins TRBV27 and TRBJ2-7, with 7 bases that match TRBD2. Trimming cost V 6 bases and J 0 bases; bases outside gene matches: 8. Germline V lookup: CDR1 MNHEY, CDR2 SMNVEV (reference sequence). The CDR3 is 15 residues long. The CDR3 nucleotides are TGTGCCAGCAGCCGGGGACTACCAAGCTCCTACGAGCAGTACTTC. This translates into CASSRGLPSSYEQYF.

The genes are TRBV7-9 and TRBJ2-7; D is unclear. This CDR3 spans 12 amino acids. Looked up from germline, CDR1 is SEHNR and CDR2 is FQNEAQ (reference sequence). Trimming stripped 5 bases from V and 7 bases from J, with 12 bases between. CDR3 nucleotides: TGTGCCAGCAGCCTGAGGACGGAAGAGCAGTACTTC. It codes for CASSLRTEEQYF.

The chain links TRBV10-3 to TRBJ1-5, with unresolved D. The V gene's germline CDR1 is ENHRY and CDR2 SYGVKD. This CDR3 is built from 12 residues. Trimming left V 8 bases short and J 0 bases short, with 5 bases between. The CDR3 here is CAIGDSNQPQHF. As DNA, the CDR3 is TGTGCCATCGGGGATAGCAATCAGCCCCAGCATTTT.

A remark on this clone: One base separates it from a far larger clone, so it is likely a read error. This chain uses TRBV11-1 with TRBJ2-7, with D possibly matching TRBD2 (5 bases). Trimming cost V 0 bases and J 3 bases, with 12 bases left between them. CDR3 length: 15 amino acids. Germline CDR1 reads SGHAT; CDR2 reads FQDESV (reference sequence). The CDR3 DNA sequence: TGTGCCAGCAGCTTAGCAGTGGCTAGCAGCTACGAGCAGTACTTC. Amino acid sequence: CASSLAVASSYEQYF.

The chain is built from TRBV4-2 and TRBJ2-1; 14 nucleotides align to TRBD2. Trimming cost V 5 bases and J 9 bases; bases outside gene matches: 6. Germline-derived CDR1 and CDR2 are LGHNA and YNFKEQ. CDR3 size: 15 residues. For the CDR3, the DNA is TGTGCCAGCAGCTACCCCGGGACTAGCGGGAGTGAGCAGTTCTTC. Translating it yields CASSYPGTSGSEQFF.

CDR3 in amino acids: CASSFLDRGYEQYF. The CDR3 DNA reads TGTGCCAGCAGTTTTCTCGACAGGGGTTACGAGCAGTACTTC. The rearrangement joins TRBV28 to TRBJ2-7; 8 bases are a match to TRBD1. Germline V gene data show CDR1 as MDHEN and CDR2 as SYDVKM. Trimming cost V 3 bases and J 4 bases; bases outside gene matches: 5. This CDR3 contains 14 residues.

The rearrangement uses TRBV10-3 and TRBJ1-3; TRBD1 might be the D (6 bases). Germline CDR1 and CDR2: ENHRY and SYGVKD. Trimming shortened V by 9 bases and J by 1 base, and 13 bases separated the two germline ends. CDR3 length: 14 amino acids. This chain's CDR3 is CAISSGTSGNTIYF. CDR3 coding DNA: TGTGCCATATCCTCCGGGACATCTGGAAACACCATATATTTT.

The chain employs TRBV5-5 and TRBJ2-3, with unresolved D. The V and J ends lost 0 bases and 4 bases respectively, with 12 bases between them. The CDR3 is 15 residues long. Per the germline V gene, CDR1 is SGHKS and CDR2 is YYEKEE (reference sequence). DNA of the CDR3: TGTGCCAGCAGCTTGGTGTTACAGCAATCAGATACGCAGTATTTT. Its protein is CASSLVLQQSDTQYF.